A single sample gave rise to the 6 T cell receptor beta chains below, sequenced in a study of T cell responses to AZD1222 COVID-19 vaccine (dated by TCRdb to 2020 to 2022). The library came from the immunoSEQ multiplex PCR assay. Here the immuneACCESS table is served through TCRdb, limited to in-frame sequences with V and J called. Missing clones are a known gap in these copies; in checked studies unresolved V genes cover under half, and the rest lacks a known reason. The sample profile shows 90,000 to 100,000 clones; roughly 90% of them were found once. Of the sample, 9% to 14% is held by the ten largest clones. What the time point label conveys for this sample: about 28 days (+/-7) after the second vaccine dose. This sample comprised peripheral blood, obtained 28 days after the second AZD1222 dose. The receptors stem from an adult who received the AZD1222 COVID-19 vaccine.

The genes are TRBV27 and TRBJ2-1, with 10 bases matching TRBD1. This CDR3 contains 23 residues. Germline CDR1 MNHEY, CDR2 SMNVEV (reference sequence). V gave up 5 bases and J gave up 5 bases; unmatched junction bases: 30. CDR3 amino acids: CASSKPTGGADTRGPLGDNEQFF. In DNA form, the CDR3 reads TGTGCCAGCAGTAAACCGACAGGGGGCGCCGATACTCGAGGCCCGTTAGGGGACAATGAGCAGTTCTTC.

CDR3 nucleotide sequence: TGTGCCAGCAGCCCTAGACAGCCACTGAACACTGAAGCTTTCTTT. Its translation: CASSPRQPLNTEAFF. The chain combines TRBV3-1 (or the pseudogene TRBV3-2) with TRBJ1-1, with D tentatively TRBD1 (5 bases). CDR1 is LGHDT, CDR2 YNNKEL, per germline (reference sequence). The CDR3 runs to 15 residues. Trimming removed 4 bases at V and 0 bases at J, with 12 bases between.

This clone was detected a few times. V and J are TRBV2 and TRBJ1-6; 7 bases fit TRBD1. The germline V gene has CDR1 SNHLY and CDR2 FYNNEI. The CDR3 is made up of 14 amino acids. V was pared by 6 bases and J by 6 bases, with 5 bases of the junction left unmatched. The CDR3 sequence: CASRMGQPNSPLHF. Here the CDR3 DNA reads TGTGCCAGCAGGATGGGACAGCCTAATTCACCCCTCCACTTT.

The genes are TRBV7-9 and TRBJ1-2; D is unclear. Looked up from germline, CDR1 is SEHNR and CDR2 is FQNEAQ (reference sequence). This CDR3 is built from 12 residues. Trimming took 5 bases from V and 5 from J, leaving 9 bases between them. The CDR3 sequence: CASSPPTYGYTF. The CDR3, as DNA: TGTGCCAGCAGCCCCCCGACATATGGCTACACCTTC.

The chain carries TRBV14 and TRBJ2-5; tentative D call: TRBD2 (6 bases). Germline V gene sequence: CDR1 SGHDN, CDR2 FVKESK. The ends were cut back, 7 bases at V and 2 bases at J, with 20 bases in the middle. This CDR3 comprises 16 residues. CDR3 residues: CASNAPGGPSQETQYF. DNA of the CDR3: TGTGCCAGCAATGCTCCAGGAGGGCCTTCTCAAGAGACCCAGTACTTC. Supplemented by reference TRBV14 and TRBJ2-5, the full variable domain reads EAGVTQFPSHSVIEKGQTVTLRCDPISGHDNLYWYRRVMGKEIKFLLHFVKESKQDESGMPNNRFLAERTGGTYSTLKVQPAELEDSGVYFCASNAPGGPSQETQYFGPGTRLLVL.

Written as DNA, the CDR3 is TGTGCCAGTAGTAAGGACTTCCAGGGTAGGAGGAACACTGAAGCTTTCTTT. Its translation: CASSKDFQGRRNTEAFF. The chain couples TRBV19 to TRBJ1-1; D possibly corresponds to TRBD1 (5 bases). The V gene lost 4 bases and the J gene lost 1 base, with 19 bases spanning the gap. The CDR3 is made up of 17 amino acids. The germline CDR1 and CDR2 sequences are LNHDA and SQIVND (reference sequence).